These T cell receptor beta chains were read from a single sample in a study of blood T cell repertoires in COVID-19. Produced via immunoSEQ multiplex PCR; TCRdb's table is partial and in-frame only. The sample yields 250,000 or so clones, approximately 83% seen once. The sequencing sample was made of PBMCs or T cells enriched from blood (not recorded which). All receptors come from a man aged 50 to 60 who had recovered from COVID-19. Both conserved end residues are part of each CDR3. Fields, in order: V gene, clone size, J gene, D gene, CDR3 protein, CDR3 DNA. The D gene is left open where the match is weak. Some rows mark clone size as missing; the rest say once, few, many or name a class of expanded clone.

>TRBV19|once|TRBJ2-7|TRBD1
CASSKDGTANYEQYF
TGTGCCAGTAGTAAAGACGGGACAGCGAACTACGAGCAGTACTTC
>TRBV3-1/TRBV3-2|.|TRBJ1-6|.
CASSQNRDSPLHF
TGTGCCAGCAGCCAAAACAGAGATTCACCCCTCCACTTT
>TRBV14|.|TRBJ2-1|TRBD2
CASSQDWASGYYNEQFF
TGTGCCAGCAGCCAAGATTGGGCTAGCGGGTACTACAATGAGCAGTTCTTC
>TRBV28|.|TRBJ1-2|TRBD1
CASRQTGVYGYTF
TGTGCCAGCAGACAGACAGGGGTCTATGGCTACACCTTC
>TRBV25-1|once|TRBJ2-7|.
CASSEGQGSYYEQYF
TGTGCCAGCAGTGAAGGTCAGGGATCGTACTACGAGCAGTACTTC
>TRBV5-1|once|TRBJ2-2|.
CASTGTGELFF
TGCGCCAGCACCGGGACAGGGGAGCTGTTTTTT
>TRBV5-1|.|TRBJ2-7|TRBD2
CASSPGTSGAHPYEQYF
TGCGCCAGCAGCCCGGGGACTAGCGGGGCCCATCCCTACGAGCAGTACTTC
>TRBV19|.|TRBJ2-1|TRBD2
CASQRGLAATYNEQFF
TGTGCCAGTCAGAGGGGACTAGCGGCAACCTACAATGAGCAGTTCTTC
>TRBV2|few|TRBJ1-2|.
CASTPGGAYGYTF
TGTGCCAGCACTCCCGGGGGGGCCTATGGCTACACCTTC
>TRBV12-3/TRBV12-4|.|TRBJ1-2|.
CASSLGSTRYTF
TGTGCCAGCAGTTTAGGATCGACTCGCTACACCTTC